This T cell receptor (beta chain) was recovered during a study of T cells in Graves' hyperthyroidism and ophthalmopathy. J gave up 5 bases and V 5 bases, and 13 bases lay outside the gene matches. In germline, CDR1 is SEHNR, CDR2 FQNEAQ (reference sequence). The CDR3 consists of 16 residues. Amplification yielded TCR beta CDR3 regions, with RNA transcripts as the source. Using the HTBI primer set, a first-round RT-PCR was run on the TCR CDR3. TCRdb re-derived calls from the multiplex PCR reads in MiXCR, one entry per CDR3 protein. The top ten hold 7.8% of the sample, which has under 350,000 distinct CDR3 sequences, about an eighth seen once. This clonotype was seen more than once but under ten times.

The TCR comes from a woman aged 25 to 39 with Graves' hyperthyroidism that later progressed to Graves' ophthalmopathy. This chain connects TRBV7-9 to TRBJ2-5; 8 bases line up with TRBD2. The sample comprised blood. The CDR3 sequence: CASSLSVVAGSETQYF. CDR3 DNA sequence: TGTGCCAGCAGCCTTAGTGTAGTAGCGGGAAGCGAGACCCAGTACTTC.